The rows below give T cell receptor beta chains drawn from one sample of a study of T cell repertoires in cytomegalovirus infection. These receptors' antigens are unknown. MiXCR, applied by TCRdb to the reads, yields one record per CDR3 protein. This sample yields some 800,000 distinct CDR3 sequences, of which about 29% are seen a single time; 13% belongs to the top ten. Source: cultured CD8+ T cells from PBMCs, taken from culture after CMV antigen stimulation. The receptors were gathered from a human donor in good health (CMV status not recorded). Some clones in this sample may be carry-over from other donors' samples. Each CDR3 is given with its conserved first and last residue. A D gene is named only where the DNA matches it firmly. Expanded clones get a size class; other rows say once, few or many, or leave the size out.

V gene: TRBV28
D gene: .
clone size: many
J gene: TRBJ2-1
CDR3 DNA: TGTGCCAGCAGTTTTCCAGGGGAGAACAATGAGCAGTTCTTC
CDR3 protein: CASSFPGENNEQFF

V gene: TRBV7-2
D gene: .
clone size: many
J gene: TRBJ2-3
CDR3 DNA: TGTGCCAGCAGCACCCTGGCCACAGATACGCAGTATTTT
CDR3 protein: CASSTLATDTQYF

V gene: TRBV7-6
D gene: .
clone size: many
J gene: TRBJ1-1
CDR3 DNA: TGTGCCAGCACCTCGGGGGAAACTGAAGCTTTCTTT
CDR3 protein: CASTSGETEAFF

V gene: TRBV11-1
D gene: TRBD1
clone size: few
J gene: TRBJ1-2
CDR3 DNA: TGTGCCAGCAGCAAGGGACAGGGAGCCGGCGGCTACACCTTC
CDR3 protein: CASSKGQGAGGYTF

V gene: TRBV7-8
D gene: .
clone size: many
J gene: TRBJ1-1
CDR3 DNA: TGTGCCAGCAGCTTAGGGGCAGGGAGGCGGATCACTGAAGCTTTCTTT
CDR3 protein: CASSLGAGRRITEAFF

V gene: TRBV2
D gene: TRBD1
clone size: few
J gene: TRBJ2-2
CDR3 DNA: TGTGCCACTCAGGGGGTTGGGGCCACCGGGGAGCTGTTTTTT
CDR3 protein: CATQGVGATGELFF

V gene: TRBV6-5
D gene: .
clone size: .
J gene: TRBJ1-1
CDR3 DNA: TGTGCCAGCACCTTATACGCGGGGGCTGAAGCTTTCTTT
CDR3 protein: CASTLYAGAEAFF

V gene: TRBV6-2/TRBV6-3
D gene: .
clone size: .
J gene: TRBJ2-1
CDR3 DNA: TGTGCCAGCAGCTACCCCCCTTTGGGGAATGAGCAGTTCTTC
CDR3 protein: CASSYPPLGNEQFF

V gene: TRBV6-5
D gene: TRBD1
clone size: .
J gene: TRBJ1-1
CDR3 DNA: TGTGCCAGCAGTTACCGGACAGGCCAGCCCGAAGCTTTCTTT
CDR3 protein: CASSYRTGQPEAFF

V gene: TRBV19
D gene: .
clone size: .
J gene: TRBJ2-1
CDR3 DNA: TGTACCAGTAACCACGGGACGGCTTACTCCTACAATGAGCAGTTCTTC
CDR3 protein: CTSNHGTAYSYNEQFF

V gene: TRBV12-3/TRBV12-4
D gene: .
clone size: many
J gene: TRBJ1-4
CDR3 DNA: TGTGCCAGCAGTTTACTCGGACCCACCGAAAAACTGTTTTTT
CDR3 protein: CASSLLGPTEKLFF

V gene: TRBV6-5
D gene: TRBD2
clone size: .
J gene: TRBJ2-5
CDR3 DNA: TGTGCCAGCAGTTACTCGAGCGGGGGGGCCTTAGAGACCCAGTACTTC
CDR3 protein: CASSYSSGGALETQYF

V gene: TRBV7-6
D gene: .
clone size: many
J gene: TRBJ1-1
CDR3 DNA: TGTGCCAGCAGCTTAGGGGCCGGGGCTGAAGCTTTCTTT
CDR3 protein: CASSLGAGAEAFF

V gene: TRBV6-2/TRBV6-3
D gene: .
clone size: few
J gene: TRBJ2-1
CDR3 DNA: TGTGCCAGCAGTTCCTTTTGGGGGGCCCAGGACAATGAGCAGTTCTTC
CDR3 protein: CASSSFWGAQDNEQFF

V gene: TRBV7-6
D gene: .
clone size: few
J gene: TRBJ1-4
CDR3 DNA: TGTGCCAGCAGCCCAAGGAACGGGGAGGAAAAACTGTTTTTT
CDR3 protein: CASSPRNGEEKLFF

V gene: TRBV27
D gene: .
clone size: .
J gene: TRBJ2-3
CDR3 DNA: TGTGCCAGCAGCCCTTGGCGGGCCAAAGGGAACACAGATACGCAGTATTTT
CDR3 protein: CASSPWRAKGNTDTQYF

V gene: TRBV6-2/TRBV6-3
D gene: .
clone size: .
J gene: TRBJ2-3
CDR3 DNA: TGTGCCAGCAGGGCGTTGGATACGCAGTATTTT
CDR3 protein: CASRALDTQYF

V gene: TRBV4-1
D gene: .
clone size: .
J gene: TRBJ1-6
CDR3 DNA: TGCGCCAGCAGCCAAGTAGACTATAATTCACCCCTCCACTTT
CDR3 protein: CASSQVDYNSPLHF

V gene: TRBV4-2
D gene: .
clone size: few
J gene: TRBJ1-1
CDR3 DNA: TGTGCCAGCAGCCCCAATACGGAAAAAGCTTTCTTT
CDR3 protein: CASSPNTEKAFF

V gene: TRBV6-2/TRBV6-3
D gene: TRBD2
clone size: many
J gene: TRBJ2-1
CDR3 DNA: TGTGCCAGCAGTTACGACTCCGGGACTAGCTACAACAATGAGCAGTTCTTC
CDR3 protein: CASSYDSGTSYNNEQFF

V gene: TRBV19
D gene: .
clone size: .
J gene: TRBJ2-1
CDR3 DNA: TGTGCCAGTAGTGAAGGCGGAGGGCCGATGAATGAGCAGTTCTTC
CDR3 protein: CASSEGGGPMNEQFF

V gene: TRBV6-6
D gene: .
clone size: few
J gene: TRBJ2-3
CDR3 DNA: TGTGCCAGCAGTCCGCGGGGGCCGGGCGATACGCAGTATTTT
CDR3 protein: CASSPRGPGDTQYF

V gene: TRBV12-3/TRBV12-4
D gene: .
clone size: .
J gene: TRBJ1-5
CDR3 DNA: TGTGCCAGCAGTTCTTATATCGACCAGCCCCAGCATTTT
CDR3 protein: CASSSYIDQPQHF

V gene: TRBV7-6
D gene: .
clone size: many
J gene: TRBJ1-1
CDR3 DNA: TGTGCCAGCAGCTCGCTCGGGGCTGAAGCTTTCTTT
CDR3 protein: CASSSLGAEAFF

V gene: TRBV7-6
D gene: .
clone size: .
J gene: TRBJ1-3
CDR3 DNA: TGTGCCAGCAGCTCAAAGGCAGGGTCCTCTGGAAACACCATATATTTC
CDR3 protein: CASSSKAGSSGNTIYF

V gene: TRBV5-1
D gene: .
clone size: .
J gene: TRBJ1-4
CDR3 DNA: TGCGCCAGCAGCCCAGAACCAACGGCTCCTTTCAATGAAAAACTGTTTTTT
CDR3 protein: CASSPEPTAPFNEKLFF

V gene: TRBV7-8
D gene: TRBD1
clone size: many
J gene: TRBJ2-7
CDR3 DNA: TGTGCCAGCAGCTACGGGACAGGTTCCTCCTACGAGCAGTACTTC
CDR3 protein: CASSYGTGSSYEQYF

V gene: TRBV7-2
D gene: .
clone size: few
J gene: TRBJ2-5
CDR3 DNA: TGTGCCAGCAGCTCAACGCCCCAGGGAAGGGGCCATCCCCAAGAGACCCAGTACTTC
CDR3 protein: CASSSTPQGRGHPQETQYF

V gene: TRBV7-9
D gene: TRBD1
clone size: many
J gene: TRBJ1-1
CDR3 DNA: TGTGCCAGCAGGCCAGGGGGCGCCTACACTGAAGCTTTCTTT
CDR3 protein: CASRPGGAYTEAFF

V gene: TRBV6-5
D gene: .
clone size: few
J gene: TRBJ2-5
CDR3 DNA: TGTGCCAGCAGCCCTAAGGGAAAAGAGACCCAGTACTTC
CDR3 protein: CASSPKGKETQYF

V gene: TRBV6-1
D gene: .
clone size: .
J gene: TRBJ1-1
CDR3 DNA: TGTGCCAGCAGTTCAAAAATCAGGGGACCTCAGAACACTGAAGCTTTCTTT
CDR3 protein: CASSSKIRGPQNTEAFF

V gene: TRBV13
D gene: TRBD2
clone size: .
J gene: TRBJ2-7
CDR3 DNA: TGTGCCAGCAGCTGGCCCCGGGGGGGCCTCCTCGAGCAGTACTTC
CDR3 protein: CASSWPRGGLLEQYF

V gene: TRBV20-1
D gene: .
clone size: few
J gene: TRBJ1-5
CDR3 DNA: TGCAGTGCTCGGGAGATTATTAGCAATCAGCCCCAGCATTTT
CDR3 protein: CSAREIISNQPQHF

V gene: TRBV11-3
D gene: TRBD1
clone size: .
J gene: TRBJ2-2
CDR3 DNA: TGTGCCAGCAGCTTAGCCAGGGGGCTCATGAGCGGGGAGCTGTTTTTT
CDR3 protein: CASSLARGLMSGELFF

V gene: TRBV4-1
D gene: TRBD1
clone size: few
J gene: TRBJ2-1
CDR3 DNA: TGCGCCAGCAGCCAAGAAGAGGCCGGGACAGGGTATAATGAGCAGTTCTTC
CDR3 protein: CASSQEEAGTGYNEQFF

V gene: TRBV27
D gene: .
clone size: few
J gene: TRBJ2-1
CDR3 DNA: TGTGCCAGCAGTTTCCCAAGGGATGAGCAGTTCTTC
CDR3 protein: CASSFPRDEQFF

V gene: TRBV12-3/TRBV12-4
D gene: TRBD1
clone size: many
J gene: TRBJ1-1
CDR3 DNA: TGTGCCAGCATCCCGGGACAGGGGACTGAAGCTTTCTTT
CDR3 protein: CASIPGQGTEAFF

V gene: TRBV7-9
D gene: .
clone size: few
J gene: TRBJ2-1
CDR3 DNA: TGTGCCAGCAGCTTAAACGGTGGTGAGCAGTTCTTC
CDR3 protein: CASSLNGGEQFF

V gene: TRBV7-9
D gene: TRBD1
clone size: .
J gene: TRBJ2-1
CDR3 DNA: TGTGCCAGCAGCCCGAGGGACAGGGTCACCTACAATGAGCAGTTCTTC
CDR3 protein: CASSPRDRVTYNEQFF

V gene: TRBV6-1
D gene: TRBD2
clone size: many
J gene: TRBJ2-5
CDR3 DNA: TGTGCCAGCAGTCCAACTAGCGGGGGGTCCCAAGAGACCCAGTACTTC
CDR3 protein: CASSPTSGGSQETQYF

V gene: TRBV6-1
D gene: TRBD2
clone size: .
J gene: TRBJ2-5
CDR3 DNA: TGTGCCAGCAGCAAACAAGAGCGGGGAAGGGATGGCCATCAAGAGACCCAGTACTTC
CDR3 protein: CASSKQERGRDGHQETQYF

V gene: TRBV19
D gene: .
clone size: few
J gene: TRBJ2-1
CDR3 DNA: TGTGCCAGTAGTATTCGCAGGGGTAATGAGCAGTTCTTC
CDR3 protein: CASSIRRGNEQFF

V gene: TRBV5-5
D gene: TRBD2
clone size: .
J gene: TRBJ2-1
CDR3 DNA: TGTGCCAGCAGTTTACTTGGACTAGCGGGGGGGCATGAGCAGTTCTTC
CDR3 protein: CASSLLGLAGGHEQFF

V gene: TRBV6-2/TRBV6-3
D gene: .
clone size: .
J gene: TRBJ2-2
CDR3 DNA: TGTGCCAGCAGTGCCACCCGGGTGGCCACCGGGGAGCTGTTTTTT
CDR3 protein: CASSATRVATGELFF

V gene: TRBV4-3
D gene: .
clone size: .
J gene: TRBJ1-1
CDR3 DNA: TGCGCCAGCAGCCAAGATTATACCCGGACTCTAGGGAACACTGAAGCTTTCTTT
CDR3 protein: CASSQDYTRTLGNTEAFF

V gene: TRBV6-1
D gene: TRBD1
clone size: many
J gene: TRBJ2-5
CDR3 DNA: TGTGCCAGCAGTGAAGGGACAGGACGAAGAGAGACCCAGTACTTC
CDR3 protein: CASSEGTGRRETQYF

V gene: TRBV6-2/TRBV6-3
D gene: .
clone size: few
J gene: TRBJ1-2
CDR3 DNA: TGTGCCAGCAGTCGGGACACATCTAACTATGGCTACACCTTC
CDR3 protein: CASSRDTSNYGYTF

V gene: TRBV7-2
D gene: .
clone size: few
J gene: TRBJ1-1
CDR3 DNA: TGTGCCAGCAGCTTGAACAAAAGGGACACTGAAGCTTTCTTT
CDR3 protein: CASSLNKRDTEAFF

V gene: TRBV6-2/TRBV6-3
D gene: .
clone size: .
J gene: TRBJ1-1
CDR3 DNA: TGTGCCATGGGGGATGGACTTCACACTGAAGCTTTCTTT
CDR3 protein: CAMGDGLHTEAFF

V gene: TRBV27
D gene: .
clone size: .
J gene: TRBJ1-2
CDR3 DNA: TGTGCCAGCAGTTTATCGAACGGATGGCACTATGGCTACACCTTC
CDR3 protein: CASSLSNGWHYGYTF

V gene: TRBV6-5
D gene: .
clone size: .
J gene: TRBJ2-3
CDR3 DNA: TGTGCCAGCAGTTACTCTCCGGGGCCAGATACGCAGTATTTT
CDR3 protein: CASSYSPGPDTQYF

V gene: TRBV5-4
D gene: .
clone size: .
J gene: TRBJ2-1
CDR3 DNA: TGTGCCAGCAGCTCCCAGGGAGTGGACATCTACAATGAGCAGTTCTTC
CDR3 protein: CASSSQGVDIYNEQFF

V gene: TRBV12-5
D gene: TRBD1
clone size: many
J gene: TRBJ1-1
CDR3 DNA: TGTGCTAGTGGCCAGGGGGCCGGAGACACTGAAGCTTTCTTT
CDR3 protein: CASGQGAGDTEAFF

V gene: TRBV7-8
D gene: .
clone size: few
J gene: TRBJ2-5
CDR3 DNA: TGTGCCAGCAGCTTAGGGCCAGGGCACGAGACCCAGTACTTC
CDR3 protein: CASSLGPGHETQYF

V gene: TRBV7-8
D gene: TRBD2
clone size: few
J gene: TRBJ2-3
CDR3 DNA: TGTGCCAGCAGCTTTCCGGGACTAGCCGGTGCAGATACGCAGTATTTT
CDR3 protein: CASSFPGLAGADTQYF

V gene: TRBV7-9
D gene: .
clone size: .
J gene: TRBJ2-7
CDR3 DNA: TGTGCCGTAGTTGAAGGGCCCGAGCAGTACTTC
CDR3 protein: CAVVEGPEQYF

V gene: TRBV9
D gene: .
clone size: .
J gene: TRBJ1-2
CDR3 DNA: TGTGCCAGCAGCGTATCGGGGGCGACGCATGGCTACACCTTC
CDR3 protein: CASSVSGATHGYTF